A selection of T cell receptor beta chains follows, all from one sample in a study of spatial heterogeneity in lung cancer. From the 5' RACE reads, TCRdb called clonotypes with MiXCR, one entry per CDR3 protein. The sample holds about 11,000 distinct CDR3 sequences; 5.1% are singletons and the top ten take around 11%. The starting material was lung tumor tissue, obtained at surgery. The receptors were sampled from a male donor with early-stage non-small cell lung cancer. Each CDR3 is given with its conserved first and last residue. A D gene is named only where the DNA matches it firmly. Clone size is given for some rows only: seen once, a few or many times, or a class if the clone is expanded.

TRBV28	-	-	TRBJ2-2	CASSLPGTARTGELFF	TGTGCCAGCAGTTTACCCGGGACCGCTCGGACCGGGGAGCTGTTTTTT
TRBV2	-	many	TRBJ2-2	CASRRGQGLGGELFF	TGTGCCAGCAGACGGGGGCAGGGTCTCGGCGGGGAGCTGTTTTTT
TRBV29-1	-	many	TRBJ2-5	CSVEVTGPETQYF	TGCAGCGTTGAAGTCACAGGACCGGAGACCCAGTACTTC
TRBV20-1	TRBD2	many	TRBJ2-3	CSAGLAGADTQYF	TGCAGTGCGGGACTAGCGGGAGCAGATACGCAGTATTTT
TRBV10-3	-	medium-sized	TRBJ2-5	CAISMRGYQETQYF	TGTGCCATCAGTATGAGGGGGTACCAAGAGACCCAGTACTTC
TRBV5-1	TRBD2	few	TRBJ2-3	CASSSGGAADTQYF	TGCGCCAGCTCAAGCGGGGGGGCGGCAGATACGCAGTATTTT
TRBV20-1	TRBD2	many	TRBJ2-1	CSATGGADNEQFF	TGCAGTGCTACCGGGGGGGCGGACAATGAGCAGTTCTTC
TRBV7-2	TRBD1	many	TRBJ1-1	CASSLVTGGINTEAFF	TGTGCCAGCAGCTTAGTTACAGGGGGCATCAACACTGAAGCTTTCTTT
TRBV11-2	TRBD2	many	TRBJ2-7	CASSPWLAAYEQYF	TGTGCCAGCAGCCCCTGGCTAGCGGCCTACGAGCAGTACTTC
TRBV5-6	TRBD1	many	TRBJ1-1	CASSLRRGLRNTEAFF	TGTGCCAGCAGCTTGAGAAGGGGGCTAAGGAACACTGAAGCTTTCTTT
TRBV20-1	-	many	TRBJ2-5	CSASRRMQTQYF	TGCAGTGCTAGTCGCAGGATGCAGACCCAGTACTTC
TRBV18	-	large	TRBJ1-1	CASSPGATNTEAFF	TGTGCCAGCTCACCGGGAGCTACTAACACTGAAGCTTTCTTT
TRBV7-9	TRBD1	many	TRBJ2-2	CATKSGTGDTGELFF	TGTGCCACCAAATCCGGGACAGGGGACACCGGGGAGCTGTTTTTT
TRBV5-1	-	many	TRBJ1-5	CASSLQPGPNQPQHF	TGCGCCAGCAGCTTGCAACCGGGACCTAATCAGCCCCAGCATTTT
TRBV28	-	many	TRBJ1-6	CASREGVLNSPLHF	TGTGCCAGCAGGGAGGGGGTCCTGAATTCACCCCTCCACTTT
TRBV6-5	-	many	TRBJ2-1	CASRRAGYNEQFF	TGTGCCAGCAGGCGCGCAGGGTACAATGAGCAGTTCTTC
TRBV10-1	-	medium-sized	TRBJ1-1	CASSSQGLNTEAFF	TGCGCCAGCAGTTCCCAGGGACTCAACACTGAAGCTTTCTTT
TRBV12-3/TRBV12-4	TRBD2	-	TRBJ2-3	CASRGGHRTDTQYF	TGTGCCAGCCGGGGGGGTCATCGCACAGATACGCAGTATTTT
TRBV7-2	-	many	TRBJ1-1	CASSLADPVNTEAFF	TGTGCCAGCAGCTTAGCTGATCCGGTGAACACTGAAGCTTTCTTT
TRBV5-1	TRBD1	few	TRBJ2-7	CASTMTGPEQYF	TGCGCCAGCACAATGACAGGGCCCGAGCAGTACTTC
TRBV7-2	-	many	TRBJ2-4	CASSYRTVAKNIQYF	TGTGCCAGCAGTTATCGGACAGTAGCCAAAAACATTCAGTACTTC
TRBV28	TRBD2	-	TRBJ2-3	CASSWTSGARTDTQYF	TGTGCCAGCAGTTGGACTAGCGGGGCTCGCACAGATACGCAGTATTTT
TRBV5-1	TRBD1	-	TRBJ2-1	CASSLVDRGPNEQFF	TGCGCCAGCAGCTTGGTGGACAGGGGGCCCAATGAGCAGTTCTTC
TRBV20-1	-	medium-sized	TRBJ1-2	CSAARGRVAGGYTF	TGCAGTGCTGCGCGGGGCAGGGTAGCGGGAGGCTACACCTTC
TRBV12-3/TRBV12-4	TRBD1	-	TRBJ2-3	CASSLSGQGTDTQYF	TGTGCCAGCTCCCTCTCGGGACAGGGCACAGATACGCAGTATTTT
TRBV20-1	TRBD1	many	TRBJ1-5	CSAGRTGQNGNQPQHF	TGCAGTGCTGGTCGGACAGGTCAAAACGGCAATCAGCCCCAGCATTTT
TRBV7-2	-	medium-sized	TRBJ1-5	CASSLYYSPDQPQHF	TGTGCCAGCAGCTTATATTATTCCCCAGATCAGCCCCAGCATTTT
TRBV7-2	-	many	TRBJ2-3	CASSPQSSTDTQYF	TGTGCCAGCAGCCCACAGTCTAGCACAGATACGCAGTATTTT
TRBV12-3/TRBV12-4	-	many	TRBJ2-2	CASSPRPRGGELFF	TGTGCCAGCAGTCCCAGACCCCGGGGCGGGGAGCTGTTTTTT
TRBV5-6	-	many	TRBJ2-3	CASSLVVAADTQYF	TGTGCCAGCAGCTTGGTTGTGGCGGCAGATACGCAGTATTTT
TRBV20-1	-	many	TRBJ2-3	CSARKDTDTQYF	TGCAGTGCTAGAAAAGACACAGATACGCAGTATTTT
TRBV24-1	-	many	TRBJ2-3	CATSHVNTDTQYF	TGTGCCACCAGTCACGTAAACACAGATACGCAGTATTTT
TRBV6-5	-	many	TRBJ1-1	CASSLWKGTEAFF	TGTGCCAGCAGCCTATGGAAGGGCACTGAAGCTTTCTTT
TRBV28	TRBD2	-	TRBJ2-7	CASRRTSGSSLGEQYF	TGTGCCAGCAGAAGGACTAGCGGGAGCAGTTTGGGGGAGCAGTACTTC
TRBV19	-	many	TRBJ1-2	CASSMPSYGYTF	TGTGCCAGTAGTATGCCCTCCTATGGCTACACCTTC
TRBV18	-	many	TRBJ1-1	CASSPAARNTEAFF	TGTGCCAGCTCACCAGCAGCCAGGAACACTGAAGCTTTCTTT
TRBV5-1	-	many	TRBJ1-6	CASTPGRSTGSPLHF	TGCGCCAGCACGCCGGGACGAAGTACGGGGTCACCCCTCCACTTT
TRBV6-1	TRBD1	many	TRBJ1-5	CAISQGTDQPQHF	TGTGCCATCTCACAGGGGACGGATCAGCCCCAGCATTTT
TRBV6-5	-	many	TRBJ1-1	CASSYNRDTEAFF	TGTGCCAGCAGTTACAACAGGGACACTGAAGCTTTCTTT
TRBV27	-	-	TRBJ2-7	CASSPGLPGVYF	TGTGCCAGCAGTCCCGGACTCCCCGGCGTTTACTTC
TRBV28	-	few	TRBJ1-6	CASRPTRQVVGSPLHF	TGTGCCAGCAGGCCTACCCGGCAGGTGGTGGGGTCACCCCTCCACTTT
TRBV15	-	medium-sized	TRBJ1-4	CATSRGRVNEKLFF	TGTGCCACCAGCAGAGGGAGGGTGAATGAAAAACTGTTTTTT
TRBV3-1	TRBD1	few	TRBJ2-7	CASSRGQGSYEQYF	TGTGCCAGCAGCCGCGGACAGGGCTCCTACGAGCAGTACTTC
TRBV2	-	few	TRBJ2-6	CASSEKGGSGANVLTF	TGTGCCAGCAGTGAAAAGGGAGGATCTGGGGCCAACGTCCTGACTTTC